Listed here is a single TCR beta chain. The table came from immunoSEQ multiplex PCR; TCRdb's copy has only in-frame clones and leaves some out. The sample has 140,000 to 150,000 clones, roughly 93% seen once. This sample stems from a study of control samples from healthy donors and cancer patients. The sequence was collected from a young man in good health. The sequenced sample was blood.

This CDR3 reads CASSVAENTEAFF. The CDR3 nucleotides are TGCGCCAGCAGCGTGGCGGAGAACACTGAAGCTTTCTTT. This rearrangement joins TRBV5-1 to TRBJ1-1; D uncertain. CDR3 length: 13 amino acids. CDR1 and CDR2 from the germline V gene are SGHRS and YFSETQ. V lost 4 bases to trimming and J lost 1 base, with 8 bases between them. Based on the CDR3 plus reference TRBV5-1 and TRBJ1-1, the full variable domain is KAGVTQTPRYLIKTRGQQVTLSCSPISGHRSVSWYQQTPGQGLQFLFEYFSETQRNKGNFPGRFSGRQFSNSRSEMNVSTLELGDSALYLCASSVAENTEAFFGQGTRLTVV.